What follows is one T cell receptor beta chain and its context. Its specific antigen is unknown. No base-level quality is on record; no much larger clone is a single base apart. The record originates from a study of T cell responses to AZD1222 COVID-19 vaccine (dated by TCRdb to about 2021). General notes on the study: AZD1222 recipients given second doses at about 4 weeks or at about 12 weeks were pooled, since spike-specific TCR depth and breadth were not found to differ between the two schedules. TCR sequencing was performed for 230 to 250 trial participants, of whom about 200 were given two doses of AZD1222 and around 26 were given two doses of MenACWY control vaccine. Trial participants were enrolled by age into subgroups of 18-55, 56-69 and 70-plus years, and around 150, 28 and 57 TCR-sequenced participants, respectively, were included in these subgroups. Results and caveats for the whole study, not just this receptor: After two AZD1222 doses, spike-specific TCR breadth and depth were significantly higher than at day 0 and than in MenACWY recipients. Vaccine-associated CD4 TCRs spanned the whole spike protein, with dominant responses in regions 160-218 and 743-854. Conclusions about previously exposed vaccinees are limited, since just five to seven AZD1222 recipients were seropositive for SARS-CoV-2 at baseline. In the small 56-69-year group, the increase in depth fell short of significance, most likely because of low power. Epitopes outside the regions mutated in the B.1.351 and B.1.1.7 variants were reportedly recognized by nearly half of the unique spike-specific TCRs. Because no day 14 peak-response samples were available, repertoires were characterized only after the peak T cell response. Participants were mostly white British and included more females than males, and it was suggested by the authors that clonal diversity may have been underestimated.

The CDR3 regions of human TCRbeta chains were subjected to immunosequencing. Per the original workflow: Repertoire TCRs were checked for matches against a reference library of SARS-CoV-2-specific TCRs that had been generated using the MIRA antigen-specificity platform. Breadth was defined as the fraction of unique TCRs that were SARS-CoV-2-associated. Depth was defined as the fraction of total T cells that were SARS-CoV-2-associated. Each spike-specific TCR was assigned to its reactive spike region and to a CD4 or CD8 class using the MIRA data. Log10-transformed breadth and depth values were compared by one-way ANOVA with Sidak's multiple comparisons tests. Here the immuneACCESS table is served through TCRdb, limited to in-frame sequences with V and J called. Missing clones are a known gap in these copies; in checked studies unresolved V genes cover under half, and the rest lacks a known reason. The D gene and trimming were derived from the DNA, and the V and J assignments and clone size from that table. In all, the sample holds more than 100,000 clones, and about 94% of those were seen once. Together, the top ten hold around 5.4% of the sample.

The time point label, as the study defines it: baseline before first vaccination. Vaccinee samples were obtained from the UK trials COV001 and COV002, which included a single-blind randomized controlled phase 2/3 trial of AZD1222 (ChAdOx1 nCoV-19) in healthy adults. For TCRbeta chain sequencing, PBMC samples were collected from trial participants at day 0 and at day 28 after the second dose. V was cut back by 1 base and J by 11 bases, leaving a gap of 11 bases between them. From its cysteine to its phenylalanine, the CDR3 spans 12 amino acids. Only CDR3 DNA is held: 36 bases, read in frame from base 1. CDR1 is given as MGHRA and CDR2 as YSYEKL, both from the germline V gene.

The material sequenced was peripheral blood, taken on day 0 of AZD1222 vaccination. The sequence joins TRBV4-1 to TRBJ1-2; no D gene can be assigned with confidence. The clonotype was recovered from an adult in good health. DNA sequence: TGCGCCAGCAGCCAAGGTGCAGGCTCTTACACCTTC. This translates into CASSQGAGSYTF.